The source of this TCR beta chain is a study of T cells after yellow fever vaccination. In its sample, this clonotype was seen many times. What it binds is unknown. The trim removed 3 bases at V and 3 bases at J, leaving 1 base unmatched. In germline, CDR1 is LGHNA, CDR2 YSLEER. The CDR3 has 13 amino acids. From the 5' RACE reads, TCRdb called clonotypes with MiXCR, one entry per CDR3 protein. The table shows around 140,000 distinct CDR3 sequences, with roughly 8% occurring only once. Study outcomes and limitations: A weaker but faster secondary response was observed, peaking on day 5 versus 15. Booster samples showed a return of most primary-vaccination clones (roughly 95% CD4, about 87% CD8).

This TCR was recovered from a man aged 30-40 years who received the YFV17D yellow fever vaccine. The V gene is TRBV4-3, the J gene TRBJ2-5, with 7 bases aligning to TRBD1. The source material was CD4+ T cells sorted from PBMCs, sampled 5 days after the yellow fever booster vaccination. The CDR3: CASSHDREETQYF. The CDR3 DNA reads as TGCGCCAGCAGCCACGACAGGGAAGAGACCCAGTACTTC.